This TCR beta chain originates from a study of shared clonotypes between healthy human individuals. Points from the study as a whole: It was the non-shared clonotypes that had lower generation probabilities than clonotypes shared by all four donors.

V trimming: 3 bases; J trimming: 3 bases; junction bases outside the gene matches: 2. The CDR3 extends over 15 amino acids. Per the germline V gene, CDR1 is SGHAT and CDR2 is FQNNGV. Here immunoSEQ multiplex PCR was the method, and the copy in TCRdb shows in-frame clones only, minus some. Of around 1.6 million clones in the sample, roughly 98% were seen once. On this clone: As yet, its antigen is unknown.

Material: naive CD4+ T cells sorted from blood. Indicated subset: CD45RA+ positively selected. This TCR was sampled from a man aged 30-40 years in good health. This chain links TRBV11-2 with TRBJ2-3; TRBD2 aligns across 11 bases. In DNA, the CDR3 is TGTGCCAGCAGCTTCTTAGCGGGAGGGACAGATACGCAGTATTTT. It is translated as CASSFLAGGTDTQYF.